This TCR beta chain was obtained from a study of control samples from healthy donors and cancer patients. The trim removed 0 bases at V and 9 bases at J, leaving 6 bases unmatched. The germline V gene encodes CDR1 WSHSY and CDR2 SAAADI. The CDR3 length is 14 residues. Assay used: immunoSEQ multiplex PCR; TCRdb lists only in-frame clones, some missing. This sample has more than 85,000 clones, with approximately 90% found just once. Source material: blood. This rearrangement joins TRBV10-2 to TRBJ2-5; 8 bases are shared with TRBD1. This TCR was sampled from a human donor in good health. The donor label of this sample is uncertain. In DNA, the CDR3 is TGCGCCAGCAGTGAGTCAACAGGGGGTCGGGCCCAGTACTTC. Translating gives CASSESTGGRAQYF.